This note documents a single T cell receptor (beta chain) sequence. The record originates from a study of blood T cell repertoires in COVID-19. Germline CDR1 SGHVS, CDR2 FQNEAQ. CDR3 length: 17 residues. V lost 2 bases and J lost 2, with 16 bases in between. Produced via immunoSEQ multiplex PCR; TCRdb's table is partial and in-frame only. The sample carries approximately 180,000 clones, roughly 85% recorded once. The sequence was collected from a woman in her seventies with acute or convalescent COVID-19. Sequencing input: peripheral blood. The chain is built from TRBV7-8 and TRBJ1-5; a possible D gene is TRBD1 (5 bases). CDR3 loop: CASSLTPPLQGNQPQHF. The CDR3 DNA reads TGTGCCAGCAGCTTAACCCCCCCATTACAGGGCAATCAGCCCCAGCATTTT.